This TCR beta chain was identified during a study of blood T cell repertoires in COVID-19. Study at large: The origin of the acute and convalescent COVID-19 samples was the United States, Italy and Spain. PBMCs, B-cell-depleted T cells, or T cells were the source of the cDNA or gDNA that made up the material.

V was pared by 5 bases and J by 5 bases, with 4 bases of the junction left unmatched. This CDR3 has 13 residues. Germline V CDR1 and CDR2: PRHDT, FYEKMQ (reference sequence). Authors' data handling: By means of reference gene primer amplification, nucleated cell counts were estimated. Sequencing used immunoSEQ multiplex PCR; TCRdb keeps in-frame clones, though not all of them. The D gene and trimming were derived from the DNA, and the V and J assignments and clone size from that table. The table lists some 45,000 clones, about nine tenths of them singletons. The TCR originated in a human donor in a cohort sampled during active COVID-19. The chain employs TRBV13 and TRBJ2-3, with 7 bases that match TRBD1. Specimen: peripheral blood. Here the CDR3 reads CASSPTGEDTQYF. CDR3 sequence (DNA): TGTGCCAGCAGCCCTACAGGGGAAGATACGCAGTATTTT.